A single T cell receptor beta chain is shown here with its context. Its antigen is unidentified. In germline, CDR1 is SGHTA, CDR2 FQGTGA. Trimming at V came to 2 bases and at J to 4 bases, leaving 4 bases not matched to a gene. This CDR3 region has 15 residues. With baseline, cycle 4 day 1, and cycle 7 day 1 as timepoints, blood was sampled. This sample was taken from a study of OX40 agonist ivuxolimab in advanced cancers. The method was immunoSEQ multiplex PCR; TCRdb's version includes in-frame clones alone and lacks a portion of them. Among 35,000 to 45,000 clones listed, over 75% were seen once. Study-level results: CD8+ T cells showed, on average, more clonal expansion than CD4+ cells. Some patients without response likewise showed low normalized clonal expansion. CD4+ and CD8+ T cells in blood underwent clonal expansion by week 6 at 0.1 to 3.0 mg/kg.

This TCR was sampled from an adult with an advanced solid tumor such as melanoma, head and neck, liver or kidney cancer. Sequenced here: CD4+ or CD8+ T cells sorted from blood, sampled in a trial of the OX40 agonist ivuxolimab. The J gene is TRBJ2-2, the V gene TRBV7-3; the match to TRBD2 covers 7 bases. CDR3 sequence reads: CASSLGAGLTGELFF. The CDR3 DNA sequence: TGTGCCAGCAGCTTAGGAGCGGGGCTCACCGGGGAGCTGTTTTTT.